This T cell receptor beta chain was sequenced during a study of blood T cells in healthy people across ages (dated by TCRdb to between 2014 and 2017). Context from the whole study: Template switching captured roughly one uniquely barcoded TCR beta cDNA molecule per two T cells in model experiments. To track age-related changes in TCR beta repertoire diversity, the study relied on deep sequencing normalized with unique cDNA molecular identifiers. The study analyzed two additional independent replicas of 1 million unique cDNA reads from the same blood draw for two donors, one aged 18 to 29 and one aged 80 or older. Donors were grouped into four age groups: young (average approximately 15 years), middle-aged (39), aged (around 60) and long-lived (approximately 75). To avoid experimental bias, donors of different ages were distributed randomly across sequencing lanes.

The donors were some 39 Caucasian individuals from Russia, aged roughly 6 to 100 years, who were systemically healthy. Each donor gave 8 to 10 milliliters of peripheral blood, drawn into EDTA-treated Vacutainer tubes. PBMCs were isolated by Ficoll-Paque density-gradient centrifugation, with at least 7 million obtained per sample. Total RNA was extracted from PBMCs with Trizol reagent, with at least 5.5 micrograms obtained per sample. For every donor, flow cytometry on a PBMC aliquot measured the percentage of naive CD45RAhigh/CD27high T cells. Libraries were constructed by 5' RACE. The instrument was an Illumina HiSeq 2500. A second PCR of roughly 6 to 11 cycles was run with a J-beta primer mix and a sample-barcoded 5' primer. Each TCR beta cDNA molecule received a unique molecular identifier from a template-switch 5' adaptor carrying 12 random nucleotides. Each sample yielded at least 3 million CDR3-containing paired-end reads. The Mint cDNA synthesis kit, primed by a TRBC-specific oligonucleotide, was used to synthesize first-strand cDNA from all RNA. Following uracil-DNA glycosylase treatment, a first 18-cycle PCR with universal primers M1SS and BC2_uni_R was performed on all cDNA. In the original analysis: For normalization, 1 million high-quality reads were randomly selected from each sample, with every read carrying a distinct molecular identifier. Instead of being binned into consensus sequences, reads with shared molecular identifiers were discarded. MiTCR, run with a Q25 quality threshold and the strictest error-elimination algorithm, handled CDR3 identification, clonotype clustering and error correction. A nonparametric unseen species model using Euler transformation provided a lower-bound estimate of total TCR beta diversity. TCRdb ran its own pipeline on the public reads, namely fastp trimming at Q25 and MiXCR clone calling, and kept in-frame beta chains. Here each entry gathers all rows of one CDR3 protein and keeps the most common genes and DNA. TCRdb's processing, not the authors' own work, is the source of the V and J calls. The sample profile shows roughly 900,000 distinct CDR3 sequences; approximately 49% of them were found once. The ten largest make up under 15% of the sample.

The study at large found these results: Because donor CMV infection status was unknown, age-related changes in expanded clonotypes were potentially confounded. Observed TCR beta diversity per million T cells fell roughly linearly with age, and a significant reduction was already apparent by age about 38. Estimates of total diversity based on one million sequenced T cells were regarded as lower bounds and as underestimates. Since profiling was done on bulk unsorted PBMCs, naive and antigen-experienced compartments could not be conclusively compared. The percentage of naive T cells measured by flow cytometry correlated strongly with observed TCR beta diversity. Compared with the aged group, the long-lived group had more naive CD4+ T cells, fewer expanded clones and increased TCR diversity, suggesting age selection.

About this clonotype itself: There is no known antigen for this receptor. A far larger clone is only one base removed, so a read error is likely.

The CDR3 measures 12 amino acids from cysteine to phenylalanine. Here the CDR3 DNA is all that survives: 36 bases in frame from base 1. V gives up 5 bases and J gives up 5 bases, and the segment between their germline ends measures 9 bases. The CDR1 and CDR2 encoded by the germline V gene are SGHAT and FQNNGV. Sequenced input: blood. The sequence derives from a man aged 25-45 years in good health. This chain is built from TRBV11-2 and TRBJ2-5; the D gene cannot be named for sure. The encoded CDR3 is CASSQNRETQYF. The DNA reads as follows: TGTGCCAGCAGCCAAAATCGGGAGACCCAGTACTTC.